Included here is one T cell receptor beta chain sequence, with context. What it binds is not known. Germline V gene lookup returns CDR1 ENHRY and CDR2 SYGVKD. CDR3 size: 13 residues. Trimming stripped 4 bases from V and 2 bases from J, with 5 bases between. The record originates from a study of long-term antiretroviral therapy in people with HIV. Overall study context: A decade or so separates the oldest specimens from the later 2015 immediate-ART recommendation.

The run of the v3.0 immunoSEQ assay was at survey level. The data were produced by immunoSEQ multiplex PCR, yet TCRdb's version contains in-frame clones alone and is incomplete. The table lists fewer than 20,000 clones, around 73% of them singletons. Regarding the study as a whole: HIV repertoires had narrower CDR3 length ranges than controls. After ART, diversity increased yet remained lower than transplant donor controls. Blood collection from about 2003 to 2018 possibly occurred under older ART regimens.

The chain links TRBV10-3 to TRBJ1-4; TRBD1 might be the D (5 bases). The clonotype comes from a woman in her forties or fifties with HIV. The source material was unsorted PBMCs, sampled 0.3 years after starting antiretroviral therapy. The chain's CDR3 is CAISGGTNEKLFF. CDR3 sequence (DNA): TGTGCCATCAGTGGGGGGACTAATGAAAAACTGTTTTTT.